This TCR beta chain was sequenced for a study of T cells in Graves' hyperthyroidism and ophthalmopathy. As for this clonotype: This may stem from a read error, because a much larger clone lies one nucleotide away.

From RNA transcripts, TCR beta CDR3 regions were amplified. HTBI primers were the set used in a first-round RT-PCR of the TCR CDR3. MiXCR, run by TCRdb on the multiplex PCR reads, gives a single entry per CDR3 protein. The top ten hold more than 5% of the sample, which has nearly 600,000 distinct CDR3 sequences, approximately 15% seen once. The specimen was blood. This receptor was obtained from a woman in her 30s with Graves' hyperthyroidism that later progressed to Graves' ophthalmopathy.

In DNA, the CDR3 is TGTGCCACCCTCCGGGACAGGGTGAGCAAAGTAAAACTGTTTTTT. Residues: CATLRDRVSKVKLFF. The V and J genes are TRBV6-1 and TRBJ1-4, with TRBD1 matching 9 bases. The CDR3 has 15 amino acids. Losses at the gene ends were 10 bases for V and 10 bases for J; bases not matched to a gene: 16. Germline V CDR1 and CDR2: MNHNS, SASEGT.